The clone carrying this T cell receptor beta chain was detected a few times. The antigen remains undetermined. This sample is drawn from a study of post-analysis software for immune sequencing data. Findings of the study overall: Four to six TRBV segments were significantly more frequent in patients than in controls. TRBV5-6, TRBV5-1 and TRBV20-1 were among these segments.

Presence of unique molecular identifiers characterized the TCR beta cDNA libraries. TCRdb called the PCR reads again in MiXCR, with one record for every CDR3 protein. The sample consists of around 700,000 distinct CDR3 sequences, roughly three fifths of them appearing once. The V gene's germline CDR1 is SGHKS and CDR2 YYEKEE (reference sequence). This CDR3 is 14 amino acids long. Sample: blood. The V and J genes are TRBV5-5 and TRBJ2-7; the D call may be TRBD1 or TRBD2 (6 bases each). The DNA end is more similar to TRBJ2-5, so the J call may be wrong. The clonotype was recovered from a girl aged 2 to 10 with multiple sclerosis. The CDR3 nucleotides are TGTGCCAGCAGCTTTACGCGGGACACCGAGACCCAGTACTTC. Its protein is CASSFTRDTETQYF.